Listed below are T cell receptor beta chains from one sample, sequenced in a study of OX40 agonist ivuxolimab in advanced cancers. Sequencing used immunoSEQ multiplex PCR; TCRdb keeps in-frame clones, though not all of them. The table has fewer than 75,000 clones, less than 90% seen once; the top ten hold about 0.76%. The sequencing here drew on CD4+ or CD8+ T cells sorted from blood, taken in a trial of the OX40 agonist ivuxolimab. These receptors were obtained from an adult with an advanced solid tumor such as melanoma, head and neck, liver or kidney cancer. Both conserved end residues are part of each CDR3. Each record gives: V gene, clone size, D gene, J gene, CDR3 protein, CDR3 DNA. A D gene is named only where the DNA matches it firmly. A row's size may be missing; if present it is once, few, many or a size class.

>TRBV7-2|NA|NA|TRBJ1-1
CASRGNTEAFF
TGTGCCAGCAGGGGGAACACTGAAGCTTTCTTT
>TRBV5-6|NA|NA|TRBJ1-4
CASSFVSSGEKLFF
TGTGCCAGCAGCTTTGTTTCCTCGGGTGAAAAACTGTTTTTT
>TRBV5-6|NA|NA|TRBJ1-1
CASSLVAAEPNTEAFF
TGTGCCAGCAGCTTGGTTGCGGCGGAGCCGAACACTGAAGCTTTCTTT
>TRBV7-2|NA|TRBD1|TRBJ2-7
CASRRGGVDYEQYF
TGTGCCAGCAGACGAGGGGGCGTCGACTACGAGCAGTACTTC
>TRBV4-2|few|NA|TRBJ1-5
CASSQTVQLLNQPQHF
TGTGCCAGCAGCCAAACAGTCCAACTCCTCAATCAGCCCCAGCATTTT
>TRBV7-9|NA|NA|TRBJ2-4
CASSPNWSGNIQYF
TGTGCCAGCAGCCCTAACTGGAGCGGGAACATTCAGTACTTC
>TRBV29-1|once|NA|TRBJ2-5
CSVEDPGGKKYF
TGCAGCGTTGAAGATCCAGGAGGGAAAAAGTACTTC
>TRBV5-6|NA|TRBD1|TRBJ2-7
CASSRDRVGYEQYF
TGTGCCAGCAGCAGGGACAGGGTAGGGTACGAGCAGTACTTC
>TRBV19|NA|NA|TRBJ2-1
CASGSAPMPQFF
TGTGCCAGCGGGTCCGCCCCAATGCCGCAGTTCTTC
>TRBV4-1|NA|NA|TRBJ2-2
CASSLDRRNTGELFF
TGCGCCAGCAGCCTAGACAGGAGAAACACCGGGGAGCTGTTTTTT
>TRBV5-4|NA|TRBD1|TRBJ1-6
CASSRQGARNSPLHF
TGTGCCAGCAGCAGACAGGGGGCGAGGAATTCACCCCTCCACTTT
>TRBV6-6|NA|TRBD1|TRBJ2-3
CASSYSRQGADTQYF
TGTGCCAGCAGTTACTCGCGGCAGGGGGCAGATACGCAGTATTTT
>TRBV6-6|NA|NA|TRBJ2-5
CASSYIGRETQYF
TGTGCCAGCAGTTACATAGGGCGGGAGACCCAGTACTTC
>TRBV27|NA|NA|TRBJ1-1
CASKPGGRNTEAFF
TGTGCCAGCAAACCCGGGGGGAGGAACACTGAAGCTTTCTTT
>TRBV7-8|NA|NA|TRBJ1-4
CASSLASRGPATNEKLFF
TGTGCCAGCAGCTTAGCGAGCAGGGGCCCTGCAACTAATGAAAAACTGTTTTTT
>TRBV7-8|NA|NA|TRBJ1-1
CASSLTRLEAEAFF
TGTGCCAGCAGCTTGACACGGCTGGAGGCTGAAGCTTTCTTT
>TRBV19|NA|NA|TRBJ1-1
CASRAHRDSNTEAFF
TGTGCCAGTAGAGCTCACAGGGATAGCAACACTGAAGCTTTCTTT
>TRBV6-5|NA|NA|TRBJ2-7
CASSRGGSAYEQYF
TGTGCCAGCAGCCGTGGGGGTTCGGCCTACGAGCAGTACTTC
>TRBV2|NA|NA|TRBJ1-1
CASRVQQSWNTEAFF
TGTGCCAGCAGAGTCCAACAATCGTGGAACACTGAAGCTTTCTTT
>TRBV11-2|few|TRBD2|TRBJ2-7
CASSPITGRVGYEQYF
TGTGCCAGCAGCCCCATAACCGGGAGGGTGGGCTACGAGCAGTACTTC
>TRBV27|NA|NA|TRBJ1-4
CASVGSNEKLFF
TGTGCCAGCGTAGGGTCTAATGAAAAACTGTTTTTT
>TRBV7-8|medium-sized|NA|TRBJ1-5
CASSLNSNQPQHF
TGTGCCAGCAGCTTGAATAGCAATCAGCCCCAGCATTTT
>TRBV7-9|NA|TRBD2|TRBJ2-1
CASRPGLAGRRSYNEQFF
TGTGCCAGCAGACCGGGACTAGCGGGACGCCGATCCTACAATGAGCAGTTCTTC
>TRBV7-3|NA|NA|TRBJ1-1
CASSFTGNTEAFF
TGTGCCAGCAGCTTCACCGGGAACACTGAAGCTTTCTTT
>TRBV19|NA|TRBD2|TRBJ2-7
CASSQASGTAYEQYF
TGTGCCAGTAGTCAGGCTAGCGGGACCGCCTACGAGCAGTACTTC
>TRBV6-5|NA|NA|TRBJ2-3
CASSFGASTDTQYF
TGTGCCAGCAGTTTCGGGGCCTCCACAGATACGCAGTATTTT
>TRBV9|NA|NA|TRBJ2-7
CASSVGPLGQDLSYEQYF
TGTGCCAGCAGCGTGGGCCCCCTAGGGCAGGACCTCTCCTACGAGCAGTACTTC
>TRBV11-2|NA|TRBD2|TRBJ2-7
CASSPLSGLATYEQYF
TGTGCCAGCAGCCCCCTCTCCGGACTAGCCACCTACGAGCAGTACTTC
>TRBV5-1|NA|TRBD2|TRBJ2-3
CASSLVSGDDTQYF
TGCGCCAGCAGCTTGGTCAGCGGGGATGATACGCAGTATTTT
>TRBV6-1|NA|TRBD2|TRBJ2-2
CASSEAGGLAGAGELFF
TGTGCCAGCAGTGAAGCCGGTGGTCTAGCGGGAGCCGGGGAGCTGTTTTTT
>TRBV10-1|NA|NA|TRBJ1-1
CASSDGGDRTEAFF
TGCGCCAGCAGTGATGGAGGGGATCGGACTGAAGCTTTCTTT
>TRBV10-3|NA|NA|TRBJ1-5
CAISESRLTDSDQPQHF
TGTGCCATCAGTGAGTCCCGTCTTACCGACTCTGATCAGCCCCAGCATTTT
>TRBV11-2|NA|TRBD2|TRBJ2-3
CASSLVSGGPSSSTDTQYF
TGTGCCAGCAGCTTAGTTAGCGGGGGCCCGTCAAGTAGCACAGATACGCAGTATTTT
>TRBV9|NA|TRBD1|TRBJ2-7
CASSAGTASSYEQYF
TGTGCCAGCAGCGCAGGGACAGCTAGCTCCTACGAGCAGTACTTC
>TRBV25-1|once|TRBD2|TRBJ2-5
CASSALTSGRSETQYF
TGTGCCAGCAGTGCCTTGACTAGCGGGAGATCAGAGACCCAGTACTTC
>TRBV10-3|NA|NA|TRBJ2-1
CAISGSGDNEQFF
TGTGCCATCAGTGGTTCTGGAGACAATGAGCAGTTCTTC
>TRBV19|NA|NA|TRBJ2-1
CASTPGGQYNEQFF
TGTGCCAGTACCCCTGGGGGGCAGTACAATGAGCAGTTCTTC